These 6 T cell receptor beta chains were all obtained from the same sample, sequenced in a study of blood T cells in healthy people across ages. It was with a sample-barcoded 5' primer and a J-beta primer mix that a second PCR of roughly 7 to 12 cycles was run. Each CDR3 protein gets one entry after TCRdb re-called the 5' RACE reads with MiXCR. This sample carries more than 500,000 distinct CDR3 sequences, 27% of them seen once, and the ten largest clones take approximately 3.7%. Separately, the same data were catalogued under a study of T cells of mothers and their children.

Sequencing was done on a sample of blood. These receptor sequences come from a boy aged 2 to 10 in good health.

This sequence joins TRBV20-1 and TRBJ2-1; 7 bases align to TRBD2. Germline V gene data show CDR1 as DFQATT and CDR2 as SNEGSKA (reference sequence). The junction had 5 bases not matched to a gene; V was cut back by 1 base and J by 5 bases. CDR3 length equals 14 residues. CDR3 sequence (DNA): TGCAGTGCTAGAGGGCGGGAGACACACAATGAGCAGTTCTTC. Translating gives CSARGRETHNEQFF.

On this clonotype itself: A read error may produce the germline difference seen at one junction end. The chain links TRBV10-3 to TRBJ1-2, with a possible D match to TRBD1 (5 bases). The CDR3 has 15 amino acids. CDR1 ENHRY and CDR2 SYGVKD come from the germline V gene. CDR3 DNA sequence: TGTGCCATCAGTGAGTCCCCCGACAGCCCATATGGCCACACCTTC. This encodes CAISESPDSPYGHTF.

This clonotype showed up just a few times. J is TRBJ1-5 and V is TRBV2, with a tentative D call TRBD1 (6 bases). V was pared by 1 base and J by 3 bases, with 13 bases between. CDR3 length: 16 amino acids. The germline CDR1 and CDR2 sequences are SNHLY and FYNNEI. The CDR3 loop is CASSEGAGQINQPQHF. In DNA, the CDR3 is TGTGCCAGCAGTGAAGGAGCGGGACAAATCAATCAGCCCCAGCATTTT.

CDR3 region: CASSPGEWGDTQYF. The CDR3 nucleotides are TGTGCCAGCAGCCCTGGAGAGTGGGGAGATACGCAGTATTTT. This chain uses TRBV7-9 with TRBJ2-3; D gene uncertain. CDR3 length: 14 amino acids. Per the germline V gene, CDR1 is SEHNR and CDR2 is FQNEAQ (reference sequence). Trimming pared 5 bases from V and 5 bases from J, leaving 14 bases between. The full variable domain, its missing parts supplied by reference TRBV7-9 and TRBJ2-3, is DTGVSQNPRHKITKRGQNVTFRCDPISEHNRLYWYRQTLGQGPEFLTYFQNEAQLEKSRLLSDRFSAERPKGSFSTLEIQRTEQGDSAMYLCASSPGEWGDTQYFGPGTRLTVL.

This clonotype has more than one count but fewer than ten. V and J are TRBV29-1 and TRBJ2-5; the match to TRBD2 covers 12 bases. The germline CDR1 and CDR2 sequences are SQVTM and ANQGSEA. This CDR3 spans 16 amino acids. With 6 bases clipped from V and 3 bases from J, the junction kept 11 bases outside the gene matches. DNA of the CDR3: TGCAGCGTCCTCAGACTAGCGGGAGCACTAGAAGAGACCCAGTACTTC. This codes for CSVLRLAGALEETQYF.

The CDR3 region is CASSYSRGVNYGYTF. The DNA for the CDR3 is TGTGCCAGCAGTTACTCGAGAGGGGTCAACTATGGCTACACCTTC. The rearrangement joins TRBV6-5 to TRBJ1-2; D possibly corresponds to TRBD1 (5 bases). V lost 0 bases and J lost 2, with 10 bases in between. The CDR3 is 15 residues long. Germline-derived CDR1 and CDR2 are MNHEY and SVGAGI.